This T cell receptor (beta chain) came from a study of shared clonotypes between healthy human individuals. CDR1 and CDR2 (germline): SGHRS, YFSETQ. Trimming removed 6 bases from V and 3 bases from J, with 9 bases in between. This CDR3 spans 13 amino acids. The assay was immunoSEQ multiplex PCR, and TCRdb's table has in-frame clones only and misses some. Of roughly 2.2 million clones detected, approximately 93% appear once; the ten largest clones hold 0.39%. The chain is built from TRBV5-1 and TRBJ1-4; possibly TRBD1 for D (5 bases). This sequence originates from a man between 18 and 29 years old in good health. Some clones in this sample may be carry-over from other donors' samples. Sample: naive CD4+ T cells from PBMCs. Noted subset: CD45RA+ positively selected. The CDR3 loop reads CASKRGSNEKLFF. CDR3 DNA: TGCGCCAGCAAAAGGGGTTCTAATGAAAAACTGTTTTTT.